These 27 T cell receptor beta chains were sequenced from one sample in a study of blood T cells in healthy people across ages. A second roughly 6 to 12 cycle PCR used barcoded and J-beta primers. TCRdb analysed the 5' RACE reads with MiXCR anew, one entry per CDR3 protein. The table lists roughly 1,500,000 distinct CDR3 sequences, roughly 40% of them singletons. Sample: blood. These receptors were taken from a woman aged 18-29 years in good health.

The chain carries TRBV12-3 or TRBV12-4 and TRBJ2-1, with 9 nucleotides matching TRBD2. The CDR3 sequence is 15 residues long. With 5 bases clipped from V and 9 bases from J, the junction kept 11 bases outside the gene matches. The CDR3 protein is CASSGLAGGLGEQFF. The CDR3 DNA is TGTGCCAGCAGTGGACTTGCGGGGGGGCTAGGTGAGCAGTTCTTC.

This clonotype was counted only a few times. V and J are TRBV20-1 and TRBJ2-3, with a possible D match to TRBD1 (5 bases). CDR3 size: 15 residues. V was pared by 0 bases and J by 5 bases, with 15 bases between. Germline V gene data show CDR1 as DFQATT and CDR2 as SNEGSKA (reference sequence). The CDR3 DNA follows: TGCAGTGCTAGAGATCAAGGGCAGGGAATAGATACGCAGTATTTT. It is translated as CSARDQGQGIDTQYF.

The chain employs TRBV20-1 and TRBJ2-7; the D gene could be TRBD1 or TRBD2 (5 bases each). This CDR3 region has 21 residues. Germline assignment: CDR1 DFQATT and CDR2 SNEGSKA (reference sequence). Trimming cost V 0 bases and J 2 bases, with 32 bases left between them. The CDR3 bases are TGCAGTGCTAGAGATTCAGGGCTCCGGGGATCGGGACCTAAATCCGCCTACGAGCAGTACTTC. It translates to CSARDSGLRGSGPKSAYEQYF.

The table lists this clonotype with a few counts. The rearrangement links TRBV2 to TRBJ1-1; D may be TRBD1 (5 bases). The CDR3 is 13 residues long. Trimming stripped 7 bases from V and 3 bases from J, with 12 bases between. Germline CDR1 and CDR2: SNHLY and FYNNEI. The CDR3 DNA is TGTGCCAGCATTGTAGAAGGGGACACTGAAGCTTTCTTT. This gives the protein CASIVEGDTEAFF.

This clonotype was seen a handful of times. This sequence joins TRBV25-1 and TRBJ2-7; D might be TRBD1 or TRBD2, each matching 5 bases. The V and J ends lost 0 bases and 8 bases respectively, with 8 bases between them. Germline values: CDR1 MGHDK, CDR2 SYGVNS. This CDR3 comprises 12 residues. The CDR3 DNA sequence: TGTGCCAGCAGTGAATACACGGGACAGCAGTACTTC. It codes for CASSEYTGQQYF.

The V call is TRBV5-1, the J call TRBJ2-2, with D perhaps TRBD1 (5 bases). In germline, CDR1 is SGHRS, CDR2 YFSETQ. The ends were cut back, 2 bases at V and 6 bases at J, with 14 bases in the middle. The CDR3 runs 15 residues. CDR3 loop: CASSLEGVRPGELFF. The CDR3 nucleotides are TGCGCCAGCAGCTTAGAAGGGGTACGCCCCGGGGAGCTGTTTTTT.

Only a few counts were recorded for this clonotype. The V and J genes are TRBV4-1 and TRBJ1-5; 8 positions agree with TRBD1. The CDR3 contains 15 residues. Germline V gene sequence: CDR1 MGHRA, CDR2 YSYEKL. V lost 1 base and J lost 3; bases outside the gene matches: 2. The CDR3: CASSQAGGSNQPQHF. The CDR3 nucleotides read TGCGCCAGCAGCCAAGCAGGGGGCTCCAATCAGCCCCAGCATTTT.

The chain has TRBV12-3 or TRBV12-4 and TRBJ1-1; D remains unclear. The CDR3 spans 12 residues. V was cut by 3 bases and J by 8 bases, with 10 bases left in between. The CDR3 DNA is TGTGCCAGCAGTTTGGCTTCGGGGGAAGCTTTCTTT. Its protein product is CASSLASGEAFF.

This chain joins TRBV5-1 and TRBJ2-1; D may match TRBD1 or TRBD2 (5 bases each). This CDR3 region has 17 residues. The V gene's germline CDR1 is SGHRS and CDR2 YFSETQ. Trimming cost V 0 bases and J 10 bases, with 23 bases left between them. CDR3 region: CASSLGQYLPTRYEQFF. The CDR3 DNA follows: TGCGCCAGCAGCTTGGGACAGTACCTACCCACTAGGTACGAGCAGTTCTTC.

This CDR3 reads CASSGTQSNQPQHF. The CDR3 DNA reads as TGTGCCAGCAGTGGAACACAGAGCAATCAGCCCCAGCATTTT. V and J are TRBV28 and TRBJ1-5, with no clear D. Between the trimmed V and J ends, which lost 5 bases and 1 base, there was a span of 9 bases. Germline CDR1 reads MDHEN; CDR2 reads SYDVKM. This CDR3 is 14 amino acids long.

This clonotype was counted a single time. The CDR3 reads CASSLGGGVGTEAFF. CDR3 DNA sequence: TGCGCCAGCAGCTTGGGTGGGGGAGTGGGCACTGAAGCTTTCTTT. This chain links TRBV5-1 with TRBJ1-1, with a possible D match to TRBD1 (5 bases). Germline-derived CDR1 and CDR2 are SGHRS and YFSETQ. There are 15 residues in the CDR3. Trimming cost V 0 bases and J 4 bases, with 13 bases left between them.

This clonotype appeared a few times. The rearrangement links TRBV20-1 to TRBJ2-1; the match to TRBD2 covers 11 bases. The CDR3 spans 14 residues. V trimming: 5 bases; J trimming: 12 bases; junction bases outside the gene matches: 12. Per germline, CDR1 DFQATT and CDR2 SNEGSKA (reference sequence). CDR3 DNA sequence: TGCAGTGCTCAGGCATCACTAGCGGGAGTGCCGCAGTTCTTC. Translating gives CSAQASLAGVPQFF.

This clonotype was seen only a few times. The gene calls are TRBV20-1 and TRBJ2-5, with D possibly matching TRBD2 (6 bases). This CDR3 region has 13 residues. Germline V gene data show CDR1 as DFQATT and CDR2 as SNEGSKA (reference sequence). The CDR3 nucleotides read TGCAGCTCAACCTCCGGGAGTCTAGAGACCCAGTACTTC. Translation: CSSTSGSLETQYF.

This clonotype was seen a single time. This chain uses TRBV5-1 with TRBJ2-7; D assignment may be TRBD1 or TRBD2 (8 bases each). Looked up from germline, CDR1 is SGHRS and CDR2 is YFSETQ. V was shortened by 4 bases and J by 4 bases, with 24 bases between the two germline ends. The CDR3 has 17 residues. CDR3 sequence reads: CASSITGGLSGSYEQYF. The DNA for the CDR3 is TGCGCCAGCAGCATCACAGGGGGACTAAGCGGGAGTTACGAGCAGTACTTC.

The V and J genes are TRBV7-6 and TRBJ1-4, with 9 bases lining up with TRBD1. The CDR3 length is 14 residues. Germline V gene lookup returns CDR1 SGHVS and CDR2 FNYEAQ. V lost 1 base, J lost 8 bases, and 2 bases stayed unmatched. DNA for the CDR3: TGTGCCAGCAGCTTAGTGGGACAGGGCGAAAAACTGTTTTTT. Translated: CASSLVGQGEKLFF.

This clonotype was recorded once. This sequence joins TRBV7-2 and TRBJ1-1; D is unclear. The germline V gene has CDR1 SGHTA and CDR2 FQGNSA. V was pared by 5 bases and J by 1 base, with 11 bases between. This CDR3 comprises 14 residues. Here the CDR3 reads CASSPFMGNTEAFF. The CDR3 DNA follows: TGTGCCAGCAGCCCGTTCATGGGGAACACTGAAGCTTTCTTT.

This clonotype was observed a handful of times. The J gene is TRBJ1-1, the V gene TRBV25-1; a possible D gene is TRBD1 (5 bases). Germline V CDR1 and CDR2: MGHDK, SYGVNS. This CDR3 spans 15 amino acids. V was shortened by 6 bases and J by 5 bases, with 19 bases between the two germline ends. CDR3 nucleotide sequence: TGTGCCAGCAGCCCCCACGGGGGGGGACGGACTGAAGCTTTCTTT. Its protein is CASSPHGGGRTEAFF. Complete variable domain (other parts from reference TRBV25-1 and TRBJ1-1): EADIYQTPRYLVIGTGKKITLECSQTMGHDKMYWYQQDPGMELHLIHYSYGVNSTEKGDLSSESTVSRIRTEHFPLTLESARPSHTSQYLCASSPHGGGRTEAFFGQGTRLTVV.

The chain couples TRBV15 to TRBJ1-5, with D perhaps TRBD1 (5 bases). The CDR3 sequence is 15 residues long. The V end was cut by 3 bases, the J end by 3 bases, with 12 bases between. Germline lookup yields CDR1 LNHNV and CDR2 YYDKDF (reference sequence). The DNA of the CDR3 is TGTGCCACCAGCAGGGGTAGACAGAACAATCAGCCCCAGCATTTT. It specifies CATSRGRQNNQPQHF. Combining the CDR3 with reference TRBV15 and TRBJ1-5 gives the whole variable domain DAMVIQNPRYQVTQFGKPVTLSCSQTLNHNVMYWYQQKSSQAPKLLFHYYDKDFNNEADTPDNFQSRRPNTSFCFLDIRSPGLGDTAMYLCATSRGRQNNQPQHFGDGTRLSIL.

The chain carries TRBV10-3 and TRBJ2-7; no definite D call. Germline loops: CDR1 ENHRY, CDR2 SYGVKD. The length of the CDR3 is 15 residues. V shed 3 bases and J shed 3 bases, with 15 bases lying between them. CDR3 nucleotide sequence: TGTGCCATCAGTGAAGAGGAAGTGCTGAGCTACGAGCAGTACTTC. Its translation: CAISEEEVLSYEQYF.

Regarding this clonotype: A much more abundant neighbour one base away suggests this may be a read error. The V gene is TRBV27, the J gene TRBJ1-1; D is perhaps TRBD1 (6 bases). Germline V gives CDR1 MNHEY, CDR2 SMNVEV (reference sequence). V dropped 8 bases and J dropped 5 bases, with 21 bases sitting between them. The CDR3 length is 15 residues. CDR3 DNA: TGTGCCAGCGGAAATGGGGGGGGGCGCGGTACTGAAGCTTTCTTT. Translated, it gives CASGNGGGRGTEAFF.

The genes are TRBV12-3 or TRBV12-4 and TRBJ2-1; D is unclear. V lost 3 bases to trimming and J lost 10 bases, with 7 bases between them. This CDR3 contains 11 residues. The CDR3: CASSFVQEQFF. CDR3 DNA sequence: TGTGCCAGCAGTTTTGTTCAGGAGCAGTTCTTC.

To note about this clonotype: A read error may produce the germline difference seen at one junction end. The chain combines TRBV5-1 with TRBJ2-6; 7 nucleotides agree with TRBD1. The germline V gene has CDR1 SGHRS and CDR2 YFSETQ. This CDR3 has 15 residues. The CDR3 region is CASSSTGPGANVLTF. The DNA for the CDR3 is TGTGCCAGCAGCTCGACAGGGCCTGGGGCCAACGTCCTGACTTTC.

This clonotype was seen a handful of times. The rearrangement links TRBV6-4 to TRBJ1-2, with TRBD1 as a possible D gene (5 bases). The V end was cut by 3 bases, the J end by 6 bases, with 17 bases between. Germline V gives CDR1 MRHNA, CDR2 SNTAGT. CDR3 length: 15 residues. The DNA for the CDR3 is TGTGCCAGCAGTGAGAATTTGGGGCAGGGTCATGGCTACACCTTC. This gives the protein CASSENLGQGHGYTF.

The chain has TRBV4-2 and TRBJ2-3, with 11 bases matching TRBD2. The CDR3 consists of 14 residues. After removal of 5 bases from V and 5 bases from J, the junction contained 3 bases not matched to a gene. The germline V gene has CDR1 LGHNA and CDR2 YNFKEQ. CDR3 region: CASSIGLAGDTQYF. The CDR3 DNA follows: TGTGCCAGCAGCATTGGACTAGCGGGAGATACGCAGTATTTT.

The J gene is TRBJ2-5, the V gene TRBV4-1, with a possible D match to TRBD2 (6 bases). V lost 1 base and J lost 5, with 20 bases in between. CDR1 is MGHRA and CDR2 is YSYEKL in the germline V gene. CDR3 length: 17 amino acids. The CDR3 DNA reads as TGCGCCAGCAGCCAAGTCGGGCTAGCTCTACGGGGGGAGACCCAGTACTTC. Its protein product is CASSQVGLALRGETQYF.

Here the CDR3 DNA reads TGTGCCACCAGATTAGCGGGAGGAGGGTACAATGAGCAGTTCTTC. It is translated as CATRLAGGGYNEQFF. The genes are TRBV15 and TRBJ2-1, with TRBD2 matching over 10 bases. Trimming removed 6 bases from V and 4 bases from J; junction bases left unmatched: 6. CDR3 length equals 15 residues. Germline-derived CDR1 and CDR2 are LNHNV and YYDKDF (reference sequence).

This chain uses TRBV9 with TRBJ2-1; 9 bases line up with TRBD2. Trimming at V came to 0 bases and at J to 4 bases, leaving 5 bases not matched to a gene. Per germline, CDR1 SGDLS and CDR2 YYNGEE. There are 16 residues in the CDR3. The CDR3 region is CASSVGGGGVYNEQFF. CDR3 bases: TGTGCCAGCAGCGTAGGGGGCGGGGGGGTTTACAATGAGCAGTTCTTC.